A selection of T cell receptor beta chains follows, all from one sample in a study of T cell repertoires in cytomegalovirus infection. These TCRs' antigens remain unknown. TCRdb fed the reads into MiXCR, producing one record per CDR3 protein. The sample holds about 890,000 distinct CDR3 sequences; approximately 31% are singletons and the top ten take about an eighth. Sequencing was performed on cultured CD8+ T cells from PBMCs, taken from culture after CMV antigen stimulation. These receptors originate from a human donor in good health (CMV status not recorded). Some clones in this sample may be carry-over from other donors' samples. CDR3s include the opening cysteine and the closing phenylalanine or tryptophan. A D gene is named only where the DNA matches it firmly. Clone size is stated in some rows and not others, as once, few, many or a class when expanded.

TRBD2	TRBV14	TRBJ2-1	.	CASSQEDPRGASGGLYNEQFF	TGTGCCAGCAGCCAAGAGGATCCCCGCGGGGCTAGCGGGGGTTTATACAATGAGCAGTTCTTC
.	TRBV5-4	TRBJ1-2	.	CASRDGREARYTF	TGTGCCAGCAGGGATGGTAGGGAAGCTCGCTACACCTTC
.	TRBV7-9	TRBJ2-2	few	CASSPSKNTGELFF	TGTGCCAGCAGCCCTTCAAAGAACACCGGGGAGCTGTTTTTT
.	TRBV4-2	TRBJ1-6	few	CASSQERNSPLHF	TGTGCCAGCAGCCAAGAGAGGAATTCACCCCTCCACTTT
.	TRBV11-2	TRBJ2-5	.	CASSQTGLLYQETQYF	TGTGCCAGCAGCCAGACGGGGCTATTGTACCAAGAGACCCAGTACTTC
.	TRBV4-1	TRBJ2-1	few	CASSPPGRVDNEQFF	TGCGCCAGCAGCCCCCCCGGAAGGGTAGACAATGAGCAGTTCTTC
TRBD1	TRBV4-1	TRBJ1-2	.	CASSPLGQGAGGYTF	TGTGCCAGCAGCCCGTTGGGGCAGGGGGCTGGTGGCTACACCTTC
.	TRBV4-2	TRBJ1-1	.	CASSQDGNQAPEAFF	TGTGCCAGCAGCCAAGATGGTAACCAGGCGCCTGAAGCTTTCTTT
TRBD1	TRBV7-6	TRBJ1-1	many	CASSIGTGNTEAFF	TGTGCCAGCAGCATAGGGACAGGGAACACTGAAGCTTTCTTT
.	TRBV6-1	TRBJ1-5	few	CASSELAVHQPQHF	TGTGCCAGCAGTGAACTCGCCGTTCATCAGCCCCAGCATTTT
TRBD1	TRBV7-6	TRBJ2-1	.	CASSPKGASYNEQFF	TGTGCCAGCAGCCCAAAGGGGGCATCCTACAATGAGCAGTTCTTC
.	TRBV20-1	TRBJ1-2	.	CSARRGGDMGPNYGYTF	TGCAGTGCTAGAAGGGGAGGAGACATGGGGCCTAACTATGGCTACACCTTC
TRBD1	TRBV7-8	TRBJ2-4	.	CASSLSGTGVLLAKNIQYF	TGTGCCAGCAGCCTTTCCGGGACAGGAGTCCTTTTAGCCAAAAACATTCAGTACTTC
.	TRBV4-1	TRBJ1-5	.	CASSQELPNFNQPQHF	TGTGCCAGCAGCCAAGAGCTACCCAATTTCAATCAGCCCCAGCATTTT
.	TRBV5-4	TRBJ1-2	.	CASTSPGWGYTF	TGTGCCAGCACCTCACCGGGTTGGGGCTACACCTTC
.	TRBV2	TRBJ2-7	.	CAHGIPSSGVYEQYF	TGTGCCCACGGTATACCGAGTTCTGGGGTCTACGAGCAGTACTTC
.	TRBV27	TRBJ2-7	few	CASSFGGKSSYEQYF	TGTGCCAGCAGTTTCGGGGGAAAGAGCTCCTACGAGCAGTACTTC
.	TRBV19	TRBJ2-2	few	CATLETGELFF	TGTGCCACCTTGGAGACCGGGGAGCTGTTTTTT
TRBD1	TRBV6-2/TRBV6-3	TRBJ2-1	.	CDSSYSDRGPPNEQFF	TGTGACAGCAGTTACTCGGACAGGGGGCCGCCCAATGAGCAGTTCTTC
.	TRBV7-8	TRBJ1-5	.	CASSPTGTGQPQHF	TGTGCCAGCAGCCCCACAGGGACGGGTCAGCCCCAGCATTTT
TRBD2	TRBV13	TRBJ2-4	.	CASTSGGAVAKNIQYF	TGTGCCAGTACTAGCGGGGGGGCCGTAGCCAAAAACATTCAGTACTTC
.	TRBV9	TRBJ1-1	.	CASSATGSNTEAFF	TGTGCCAGCAGCGCCACGGGGTCGAACACTGAAGCTTTCTTT
.	TRBV9	TRBJ2-2	.	CASSVAGDDTGELFF	TGTGCCAGCAGCGTAGCGGGGGACGACACCGGGGAGCTGTTTTTT
TRBD1	TRBV6-2/TRBV6-3	TRBJ2-2	once	CASSQSAPGTDFLALKLFF	TGTGCCAGCAGTCAATCCGCACCCGGGACAGACTTTCTGGCGTTGAAGCTGTTTTTT
TRBD1	TRBV7-9	TRBJ1-2	few	CASSPRDRGLWDGYTF	TGTGCCAGCAGCCCCCGGGACAGGGGGCTATGGGATGGCTACACCTTC
.	TRBV6-2/TRBV6-3	TRBJ1-4	.	CASGPEGDEKLFF	TGTGCCAGCGGACCAGAGGGGGATGAAAAACTGTTTTTT
TRBD2	TRBV20-1	TRBJ2-5	few	CSASWTSGVMQETQYF	TGCAGTGCTTCTTGGACTAGCGGGGTGATGCAAGAGACCCAGTACTTC
.	TRBV18	TRBJ2-5	.	CASWSVQAETQYF	TGTGCCAGCTGGAGTGTGCAGGCGGAGACCCAGTACTTC